The 25 T cell receptor beta chains presented below share a single source sample, sequenced in a study of blood T cell repertoires in COVID-19. Sequencing used immunoSEQ multiplex PCR; TCRdb keeps in-frame clones, though not all of them. This sample has over 70,000 clones; 75% to 85% occur once, and the top ten carry 9.8%. The material sequenced was peripheral blood. The receptor set was obtained from a woman older than 75 with acute or convalescent COVID-19.

The rearrangement joins TRBV27 to TRBJ2-7; no firm D call. This CDR3 is 11 amino acids long. Germline CDR1 and CDR2: MNHEY and SMNVEV (reference sequence). V lost 5 bases and J lost 2, with 4 bases in between. CDR3 protein: CASSSTYEQYF. CDR3 DNA: TGTGCCAGCAGTAGCACCTACGAGCAGTACTTC.

The CDR3 sequence is CASSLTGDDTEAFF. DNA for the CDR3: TGTGCCAGCAGTTTAACAGGGGATGACACTGAAGCTTTCTTT. The rearrangement links TRBV28 to TRBJ1-1, with 7 bases lining up with TRBD1. V was pared by 2 bases and J by 3 bases, with 3 bases of the junction left unmatched. CDR3 size: 14 residues. Germline V lookup: CDR1 MDHEN, CDR2 SYDVKM.

This rearrangement joins TRBV4-2 to TRBJ2-6, with TRBD2 matching 9 bases. The CDR3 loop spans 17 amino acids. The J segment lost 1 base and the V segment lost 7 bases, leaving 8 bases of the junction unmatched. Germline V gene data show CDR1 as LGHNA and CDR2 as YNFKEQ. DNA for the CDR3: TGTGCCAGCAATCCCGCGGGAGGGCCATCTGGGGCCAACGTCCTGACTTTC. It specifies CASNPAGGPSGANVLTF.

This clone appeared a single time. The J gene is TRBJ2-3, the V gene TRBV7-8; D is uncertain. V dropped 8 bases and J dropped 0 bases, with 18 bases sitting between them. The germline V gene encodes CDR1 SGHVS and CDR2 FQNEAQ. This CDR3 comprises 16 residues. The DNA for the CDR3 is TGTGCCAGCCTTTCAAGCGCGAACCCGAGCACAGATACGCAGTATTTT. Its translation is CASLSSANPSTDTQYF.

V usage is TRBV5-1 and J usage is TRBJ2-7, with 9 bases aligning to TRBD1. With V trimmed by 0 bases and J by 2 bases, 3 bases remained unmatched. From germline, CDR1 is SGHRS and CDR2 YFSETQ. This CDR3 comprises 15 residues. The CDR3 spells CASSLDGTGPYEQYF. The CDR3 coding sequence is TGCGCCAGCAGCTTGGACGGGACAGGGCCCTACGAGCAGTACTTC.

This clone was seen once. At one of its ends the junction is not consistent with the germline gene, which may arise from a read error. The genes are TRBV28 and TRBJ2-7, with D possibly TRBD1 on 6 matching bases. Germline CDR1 MDHEN, CDR2 SYDVKM. This CDR3 has 11 residues. The CDR3 DNA reads as TGTGCCAGCAGTTCTACAGGGACCCGCGACTTC. Its protein is CASSSTGTRDF.

This clone was detected only once. The rearrangement links TRBV6-5 to TRBJ1-2, with D tentatively TRBD1 (5 bases). The CDR3 runs 14 residues. Trimming took off 6 bases at V and 5 bases at J, with 16 bases between the two ends. Germline V gives CDR1 MNHEY, CDR2 SVGAGI. The CDR3 loop reads CASREMLGAYGYTF. The CDR3 DNA is TGTGCCAGCAGAGAGATGTTAGGGGCATATGGCTACACCTTC.

The chain combines TRBV5-1 with TRBJ1-2; TRBD1 matches at 8 bases. Germline V gene lookup returns CDR1 SGHRS and CDR2 YFSETQ. The CDR3 length is 16 residues. Trimming removed 4 bases from V and 4 bases from J; junction bases left unmatched: 12. The CDR3 loop reads CASSRPGTGGIYGYTF. In DNA, the CDR3 is TGCGCCAGCAGCAGACCCGGGACAGGTGGGATCTATGGCTACACCTTC.

This rearrangement joins TRBV30 to TRBJ2-2, with a weak D call TRBD1 (6 bases). Trimming left V 1 base short and J 6 bases short, with 9 bases between. The V gene's germline CDR1 is GTSNPN and CDR2 SVGIG (reference sequence). CDR3 length equals 13 residues. The CDR3 nucleotides read TGTGCCTGGAGTGGATACAGGGCCGGGGAGCTGTTTTTT. This sequence encodes CAWSGYRAGELFF.

V is TRBV5-5 and J is TRBJ2-7, with a weak D call TRBD1 (5 bases). The germline gives CDR1 SGHKS, CDR2 YYEKEE (reference sequence). CDR3 length equals 14 residues. Trimming left V 5 bases short and J 2 bases short, with 14 bases between. CDR3 region: CASRDPRVTYEQYF. The CDR3 DNA reads TGTGCCAGCAGGGATCCCAGGGTTACCTACGAGCAGTACTTC. The full variable domain, its missing parts supplied by reference TRBV5-5 and TRBJ2-7, is DAGVTQSPTHLIKTRGQQVTLRCSPISGHKSVSWYQQVLGQGPQFIFQYYEKEERGRGNFPDRFSARQFPNYSSELNVNALLLGDSALYLCASRDPRVTYEQYFGPGTRLTVT.

This rearrangement joins TRBV4-1 to TRBJ1-1; TRBD1 might be the D (5 bases). Germline-derived CDR1 and CDR2 are MGHRA and YSYEKL. With 1 base removed from V and 0 bases from J, the gap between germline ends came to 18 bases. CDR3 size: 18 residues. The CDR3 DNA reads TGCGCCAGCAGCCAAGCTTCGAAGGGTTGGGGGGTGAACACTGAAGCTTTCTTT. The encoded protein is CASSQASKGWGVNTEAFF.

The CDR3 loop is CASSFNRAREAFF. DNA for the CDR3: TGTGCCAGCAGCTTCAACAGGGCCCGGGAAGCTTTCTTT. This rearrangement joins TRBV5-6 to TRBJ1-1; D perhaps matches TRBD1 (6 bases). V shed 2 bases and J shed 8 bases, with 13 bases lying between them. The germline gives CDR1 SGHDT, CDR2 YYEEEE. The CDR3 extends over 13 amino acids.

This clone has a handful of counts. J is TRBJ2-7 and V is TRBV4-1, with 7 bases lining up with TRBD1. V gave up 4 bases and J gave up 2 bases; unmatched junction bases: 8. CDR3 length: 15 residues. Germline V gene sequence: CDR1 MGHRA, CDR2 YSYEKL. As DNA, the CDR3 is TGCGCCAGCAGCCTCCGGGACAGTCAAGCCTACGAGCAGTACTTC. This encodes CASSLRDSQAYEQYF.

The J gene is TRBJ2-7, the V gene TRBV7-6, with 8 nucleotides matching TRBD1. CDR1 and CDR2 from the germline V gene are SGHVS and FNYEAQ. Trimming removed 1 base from V and 6 bases from J; junction bases left unmatched: 23. The CDR3 has 20 amino acids. The CDR3 sequence: CASSLVEGAGQVLGRLEQYF. In nucleotides, the CDR3 is TGTGCCAGCAGCTTAGTAGAAGGGGCGGGACAGGTCCTGGGGCGGCTCGAGCAGTACTTC.

The chain carries TRBV5-8 and TRBJ2-5; maybe TRBD1 (6 bases). Germline V CDR1 and CDR2: SGHTS, YDEGEE. V was clipped by 5 bases and J by 7 bases, with 15 bases between them. The CDR3 covers 13 residues. CDR3 in amino acids: CASRTTGLWTQYF. In nucleotides, the CDR3 is TGTGCCAGCAGGACCACAGGGTTATGGACCCAGTACTTC.

The chain joins TRBV18 to TRBJ2-1; 12 bases align to TRBD2. The CDR3 totals 16 residues. V shed 3 bases and J 5 bases; nucleotides not matched to a gene: 5. CDR1 and CDR2 (germline): KGHSH, LQKENI. CDR3 region: CASSPPTSGGNNEQFF. The CDR3, as DNA: TGTGCCAGCTCACCGCCGACTAGCGGGGGTAACAATGAGCAGTTCTTC. Full variable domain (remainder filled in from reference TRBV18 and TRBJ2-1): NAGVMQNPRHLVRRRGQEARLRCSPMKGHSHVYWYRQLPEEGLKFMVYLQKENIIDESGMPKERFSAEFPKEGPSILRIQQVVRGDSAAYFCASSPPTSGGNNEQFFGPGTRLTVL.

This chain links TRBV6-5 with TRBJ1-2; D ambiguous. Looked up from germline, CDR1 is MNHEY and CDR2 is SVGAGI. V gave up 2 bases and J gave up 3 bases, with 13 bases separating them. This CDR3 contains 15 residues. The CDR3 DNA reads as TGTGCCAGCAGTTACGACTCCGGCACGTACTATGGCTACACCTTC. This translates into CASSYDSGTYYGYTF.

The V call is TRBV4-1, the J call TRBJ1-5, with 9 positions matching TRBD1. Germline trimming cut 1 base from V and 0 bases from J; bases unmatched to any gene: 10. This CDR3 contains 19 residues. CDR1 is MGHRA and CDR2 is YSYEKL in the germline V gene. In DNA form, the CDR3 reads TGCGCCAGCAGCCAAGGCCCGGGACAGGGCTTATTTAGCAATCAGCCCCAGCATTTT. Protein sequence: CASSQGPGQGLFSNQPQHF.

The gene calls are TRBV2 and TRBJ2-7; D not resolved. The CDR3 has 13 residues. Per germline, CDR1 SNHLY and CDR2 FYNNEI. The V end lost 3 bases, the J end lost 4 bases, and 10 bases lay between the germline ends. The DNA of the CDR3 is TGTGCCAGCAGTGATTTTTTTCTTTACGAGCAGTACTTC. This sequence encodes CASSDFFLYEQYF.

This clone occurred once. V is TRBV19 and J is TRBJ1-2; 7 positions agree with TRBD1. The CDR3 runs 13 residues. The germline V gene encodes CDR1 LNHDA and CDR2 SQIVND (reference sequence). J gave up 8 bases and V 2 bases, and 5 bases lay outside the gene matches. CDR3 sequence: CASSILTGQGYTF. The CDR3 DNA sequence: TGTGCCAGTAGTATACTCACGGGACAGGGCTACACCTTC.

J is TRBJ1-1 and V is TRBV19, with TRBD1 matching 7 bases. The germline gives CDR1 LNHDA, CDR2 SQIVND (reference sequence). V was clipped by 9 bases and J by 4 bases; unmatched bases: 5. There are 12 residues in the CDR3. The DNA for the CDR3 is TGTGCCAGCGGATCAGGGGGCACTGAAGCTTTCTTT. Translating it yields CASGSGGTEAFF.

V is TRBV7-8 and J is TRBJ2-5; 8 bases match TRBD1. CDR1 is SGHVS, CDR2 FQNEAQ, per germline. The CDR3 has 15 residues. V lost 5 bases to trimming and J lost 5 bases; unmatched junction nucleotides: 10. Here the CDR3 reads CASSQTGALPETQYF. Written as DNA, the CDR3 is TGTGCCAGCAGCCAGACAGGGGCGCTGCCGGAGACCCAGTACTTC.

The gene calls are TRBV27 and TRBJ1-1, with unresolved D. The germline V and J ends were trimmed by 8 bases and 0 bases, with 16 bases remaining between them. Germline assignment: CDR1 MNHEY and CDR2 SMNVEV (reference sequence). The CDR3 contains 15 residues. Here the CDR3 reads CASAWRAGLNTEAFF. Written as DNA, the CDR3 is TGTGCCAGCGCCTGGCGGGCAGGCTTGAACACTGAAGCTTTCTTT.

The rearrangement links TRBV7-6 to TRBJ2-3, with unresolved D. Germline values: CDR1 SGHVS, CDR2 FNYEAQ. V lost 1 base and J lost 3, with 11 bases in between. CDR3 length: 15 residues. Here the CDR3 reads CASSLESRFTDTQYF. CDR3 bases: TGTGCCAGCAGCTTAGAGAGCCGATTTACAGATACGCAGTATTTT.

The chain recombines TRBV19 with TRBJ2-5; 8 nucleotides line up with TRBD2. The germline V gene encodes CDR1 LNHDA and CDR2 SQIVND (reference sequence). The CDR3 is 15 residues long. V lost 2 bases to trimming and J lost 4 bases; unmatched junction nucleotides: 6. The CDR3 DNA is TGTGCCAGTAGTATACTAGCGGGCGGGCCAGAGACCCAGTACTTC. Its translation is CASSILAGGPETQYF.